A selection of T cell receptor beta chains follows, all from one sample in a study of CD8 T cells in ankylosing spondylitis. TCRdb re-derived calls from the 5' RACE reads in MiXCR, one entry per CDR3 protein. The sample holds about 17,000 distinct CDR3 sequences; 7% to 10% are singletons and the top ten take less than 40%. The source material was blood. Receptors were obtained from a male donor with ankylosing spondylitis or in good health (not recorded which). CDR3s include the opening cysteine and the closing phenylalanine or tryptophan.

>13|TRBV6-2/TRBV6-3|TRBJ1-1
CAALGGWSAEAFF
>15|TRBV12-3/TRBV12-4|TRBJ2-1
CASNLPGLADNEQFF
>13|TRBV12-3/TRBV12-4|TRBJ1-5
CASSLTYNQPQHF
>13|TRBV5-1|TRBJ2-7
CASSFTDLGEQYF
>16|TRBV7-2|TRBJ1-2
CASSPDSTGRNRGYTF
>13|TRBV5-5|TRBJ2-3
CASSLGMADTQYF
>14|TRBV5-1|TRBJ2-1
CASSLSGTYNEQFF
>13|TRBV5-1|TRBJ1-1
CASSLGGNTEAFF
>17|TRBV12-3/TRBV12-4|TRBJ1-1
CASSLRVAGPRSTEAFF
>15|TRBV6-6|TRBJ1-1
CASRGARGRDTEAFF
>16|TRBV7-9|TRBJ2-6
CASVRGRASGANVLTF
>15|TRBV12-3/TRBV12-4|TRBJ2-3
CASRYSTGSTDTQYF
>13|TRBV12-3/TRBV12-4|TRBJ1-4
CASSIQANEKLFF
>13|TRBV29-1|TRBJ2-7
CSVELTGSYEQYF
>12|TRBV14|TRBJ2-7
CASSRVSYEQYF
>16|TRBV3-1|TRBJ2-1
CASSQGPGYSYNEQFF
>18|TRBV20-1|TRBJ2-1
CSARPQGASGGRYNEQFF
>13|TRBV20-1|TRBJ1-4
CSAPLGVGEKLFF
>14|TRBV29-1|TRBJ2-1
CSVDGAGVRGEQFF
>17|TRBV16|TRBJ1-3
CASSQSPHSSSGNTIYF
>15|TRBV7-2|TRBJ1-1
CASSLAPAQNTEAFF
>12|TRBV28|TRBJ1-2
CASTEDRAGYTF
>13|TRBV25-1|TRBJ2-7
CASHQTDSAKQYF
>12|TRBV20-1|TRBJ2-1
CSASGGYNEQFF
>16|TRBV24-1|TRBJ2-2
CATSDPLEKLRGELFF
>15|TRBV27|TRBJ2-7
CASSLRGQGRNEQYF
>15|TRBV7-2|TRBJ2-3
CASSPRQFSTDTQYF
>15|TRBV12-3/TRBV12-4|TRBJ2-2
CASRPARGYTGELFF
>15|TRBV12-3/TRBV12-4|TRBJ2-1
CASSFRSSGSNEQFF
>16|TRBV6-5|TRBJ1-1
CASSYSLGMLDTEAFF
>19|TRBV7-9|TRBJ2-1
CASSPSLGSWSGGDNEQFF
>20|TRBV28|TRBJ2-3
CASSLSATRDHTVLTDTQYF
>16|TRBV5-1|TRBJ2-3
CASSPTNYGDTDTQYF
>13|TRBV20-1|TRBJ2-3
CSARAPSTDTQYF
>17|TRBV20-1|TRBJ2-7
CSARKGGQGASLREQYF
>16|TRBV29-1|TRBJ2-2
CSVTDGPSPNTGELFF
>15|TRBV7-9|TRBJ2-2
CASSIPSIGPGELFF
>14|TRBV5-1|TRBJ2-3
CASSLLWLADTQYF
>15|TRBV7-9|TRBJ2-1
CASSNYRDQYNEQFF
>14|TRBV2|TRBJ1-6
CASSRQGANSPLHF
>14|TRBV20-1|TRBJ2-1
CSASGLADSSVQFF
>13|TRBV5-6|TRBJ2-3
CASGGALTDTQYF
>12|TRBV28|TRBJ2-3
CASSLRTDTQYF
>15|TRBV2|TRBJ2-2
CASSRKDWNTGELFF
>16|TRBV5-1|TRBJ2-3
CASSLEGTRSLDTQYF
>12|TRBV21-1|TRBJ1-2
CASSKGGACYTF